These 2 T cell receptor beta chains originate from one sample sequenced in a study of regulatory T cells in long-lasting Graves disease. CDR3 regions were amplified by Arm-PCR using iRepertoire HTBI primers to build TCR beta libraries. TCRdb ran MiXCR on the multiplex PCR reads and lists one entry per CDR3 protein. The repertoire holds 500,000 to 700,000 distinct CDR3 sequences, with around 32% as singletons. Sample time point: persistent/refractory GD, antithyroid drugs over 5 years with positive TRAb. PBMC RNA was the source of the TCR library. The sample was peripheral blood mononuclear cells (PBMCs), taken when the disease was refractory, from a patient treated with antithyroid drugs. The source of these receptors is a female donor with Graves disease.

The chain has TRBV12-3 or TRBV12-4 and TRBJ1-2; 12 nucleotides align to TRBD1. J was trimmed by 7 bases and V by 7 bases; bases with no gene match: 4. The CDR3 has 13 residues. The CDR3 loop is CASKGQGAAGYTF. The CDR3 bases are TGTGCCAGCAAGGGACAGGGGGCGGCTGGCTACACCTTC.

Note on this clonotype: A much larger clone is a single base away; this may be a read error. This sequence joins TRBV27 and TRBJ2-4; TRBD2 matches 12 bases. Germline-derived CDR1 and CDR2 are MNHEY and SMNVEV (reference sequence). The CDR3 totals 19 residues. The chain's CDR3 is CASSLDWLAGGPAKNIQHF. The CDR3 DNA follows: TGTGCCAGCAGTTTAGATTGGCTAGCGGGAGGGCCAGCCAAAAACATTCAGCACTTC.